This T cell receptor beta chain was captured in a study of blood T cells in healthy people across ages (dated by TCRdb to about 2015). About the full investigation: Template switching captured roughly one uniquely barcoded TCR beta cDNA molecule per two T cells in model experiments. To track age-related changes in TCR beta repertoire diversity, the study relied on deep sequencing normalized with unique cDNA molecular identifiers. The donors were split into four age groups: young (average about 16 years), middle-aged (around 37), aged (around 67) and long-lived (under 90). The study analyzed two additional independent replicas of 1 million unique cDNA reads from the same blood draw for two donors, one aged 18 to 29 and one aged 80 or older. To avoid experimental bias, donors of different ages were spread randomly across the sequencing lanes.

Receptor libraries were prepared by 5' RACE. For sequencing, an Illumina HiSeq 2500 was employed. A second PCR of about 6 to 11 cycles was performed with a sample-barcoded 5' primer and a J-beta primer mix. Each TCR beta cDNA molecule received a unique molecular identifier from a template-switch 5' adaptor carrying 12 random nucleotides. Each sample yielded at least 2.5 million CDR3-containing paired-end reads. The Mint cDNA synthesis kit, primed by a TRBC-specific oligonucleotide, was used to synthesize first-strand cDNA from all RNA. All cDNA was treated with uracil-DNA glycosylase and then went through a first 18-cycle PCR with the universal primers M1SS and BC2_uni_R. The authors processed their data as follows. For normalization, 1 million high-quality reads were randomly selected from each sample, with every read carrying a distinct molecular identifier. Instead of being binned into consensus sequences, reads with shared molecular identifiers were discarded. MiTCR, with a Q25 quality threshold and the strictest error-elimination algorithm, was used for CDR3 identification, clonotype clustering and error correction. A nonparametric unseen species model with Euler transformation was used to estimate a lower bound on total TCR beta diversity. Using fastp trimming at Q25 and MiXCR clonotype assembly, TCRdb reanalyzed the public sequencing data and kept in-frame beta chains. For every CDR3 protein sequence, its rows merge into one entry that carries the most common genes and DNA. The V and J calls were not made by the authors but by TCRdb's processing. Recorded for this sample are about 2 million distinct CDR3 sequences; approximately 50% of them occurred a single time. Around 2.1% of the sample is taken by the ten largest.

At the junction V is shortened by 8 bases and J by 6 bases, with 24 bases in between. The CDR3 numbers 16 residues from cysteine through phenylalanine. The DNA shown is the 48-base CDR3, in frame from base 1. The germline V gene yields MDHEN for CDR1 and SYDVKM for CDR2. General study outcomes and caveats: Observed TCR beta diversity per million T cells fell roughly linearly with age, and a significant reduction was already apparent by age around 40. Because donor CMV infection status was unknown, age-related changes in expanded clonotypes were potentially confounded. Estimates of total diversity based on one million sequenced T cells were considered lower bounds and underestimates. There was a strong correlation between observed TCR beta diversity and the percentage of naive T cells measured by flow cytometry. Compared with the aged group, more naive CD4+ T cells, fewer expanded clones and increased TCR diversity were shown by the long-lived group, suggesting age selection. Since profiling was done on bulk unsorted PBMCs, naive and antigen-experienced compartments could not be conclusively compared.

The donors were roughly 40 Caucasian individuals from Russia, aged roughly 6 to 100 years, who were systemically healthy. Each donor gave around 9.9 milliliters of peripheral blood, collected into EDTA-treated Vacutainer tubes. Ficoll-Paque density-gradient centrifugation was used to isolate PBMCs, with at least 7 million obtained per sample. Trizol reagent was used to extract total RNA from PBMCs, with at least 6 micrograms per sample. For every donor, flow cytometry on a PBMC aliquot measured the percentage of naive CD45RAhigh/CD27high T cells. Details on this clonotype: Its antigen remains unidentified. No base qualities exist here, and no much larger clone lies one base off it.

The rearranged chain carries TRBV28 and TRBJ2-3; possibly the D gene is TRBD2, per 5 matching bases. Material: blood. This TCR was recovered from a woman in her thirties or forties in good health. Read as DNA, the sequence is TGTGCCAGCCCCCCGCCCCCCGGGGTGGGTTTCGATACGCAGTATTTT. Its protein reads: CASPPPPGVGFDTQYF.